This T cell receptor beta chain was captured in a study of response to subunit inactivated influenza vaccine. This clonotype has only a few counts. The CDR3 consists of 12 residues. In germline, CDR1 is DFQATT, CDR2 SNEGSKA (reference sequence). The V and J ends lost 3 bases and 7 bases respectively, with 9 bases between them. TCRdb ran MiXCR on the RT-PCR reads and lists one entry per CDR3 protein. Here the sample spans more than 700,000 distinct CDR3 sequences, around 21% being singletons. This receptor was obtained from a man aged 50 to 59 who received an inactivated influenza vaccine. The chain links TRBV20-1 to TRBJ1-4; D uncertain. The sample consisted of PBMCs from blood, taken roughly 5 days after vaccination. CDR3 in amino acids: CSARGSSEKLFF. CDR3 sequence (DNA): TGCAGTGCTAGGGGGTCGAGTGAAAAACTGTTTTTT.